These 3 T cell receptor beta chains share one sample of origin, sequenced in a study of blood T cell repertoires in COVID-19 (dated by TCRdb to about 2020). The library was generated by the immunoSEQ multiplex PCR assay. Here the immuneACCESS table is served through TCRdb, limited to in-frame sequences with V and J called. Missing clones are a known gap in these copies; in checked studies unresolved V genes cover under half, and the rest lacks a known reason. Counted in this sample were roughly 290,000 clones; approximately 90% of them appeared once. The ten largest make up under 15% of the sample. Sequencing was carried out using peripheral blood. These receptor sequences come from a woman aged 60-75 years with acute or convalescent COVID-19.

The V call is TRBV19, the J call TRBJ2-1, with 8 positions matching TRBD2. Losses at the gene ends were 7 bases for V and 16 bases for J; bases not matched to a gene: 9. CDR1 is LNHDA, CDR2 SQIVND, per germline (reference sequence). This CDR3 contains 11 residues. For the CDR3, the DNA is TGTGCCAGTATGTCCCTAGCGGGTATATTCTTC. Residues: CASMSLAGIFF.

V and J are TRBV3-1 (or the pseudogene TRBV3-2) and TRBJ2-5; 11 bases agree with TRBD2. The CDR3 has 15 residues. Germline-derived CDR1 and CDR2 are LGHDT and YNNKEL (reference sequence). Unmatched junction bases numbered 6, after V lost 7 bases and J lost 2 bases. CDR3 nucleotide sequence: TGTGCCAGCACCCGACTAGCGGGGCGTCAAGAGACCCAGTACTTC. Residues: CASTRLAGRQETQYF.

The J gene is TRBJ1-4, the V gene TRBV4-1; 8 nucleotides line up with TRBD1. The CDR3 covers 16 residues. V shed 4 bases and J 4 bases; nucleotides not matched to a gene: 8. Germline V gene lookup returns CDR1 MGHRA and CDR2 YSYEKL. CDR3 sequence (DNA): TGCGCCAGCAGCCCCCTTCGCGGACAGGGTAATGAAAAACTGTTTTTT. Translation gives CASSPLRGQGNEKLFF.